This passage covers 21 T cell receptor beta chains from one sample sequenced in a study of blood T cell repertoires in COVID-19. Here immunoSEQ multiplex PCR was the method, and the copy in TCRdb shows in-frame clones only, minus some. The table includes about 210,000 clones, around 90% detected once. Input material: peripheral blood. The receptors originated from a man aged 25-45 years with acute or convalescent COVID-19.

V and J are TRBV7-3 and TRBJ2-2, with 7 bases lining up with TRBD2. J lost 4 bases, V lost 6 bases, and 5 bases had no gene match. CDR3 size: 14 residues. Germline-derived CDR1 and CDR2 are SGHTA and FQGTGA. The CDR3 DNA reads as TGTGCCAGCAGTATAGGACTAGGCACCGGGGAGCTGTTTTTT. Protein sequence: CASSIGLGTGELFF.

The chain employs TRBV2 and TRBJ2-5, with a possible D match to TRBD2 (6 bases). With 6 bases removed from V and 1 base from J, the gap between germline ends came to 15 bases. This CDR3 has 15 amino acids. CDR1 SNHLY and CDR2 FYNNEI come from the germline V gene. CDR3 sequence reads: CASSAEVSGQETQYF. CDR3 nucleotides: TGTGCCAGCAGCGCGGAGGTTAGCGGCCAAGAGACCCAGTACTTC.

As to this clone: Other nucleotide sequences from this sample produce the same CDR3. V usage is TRBV18 and J usage is TRBJ1-1; D is undetermined. Trimming pared 0 bases from V and 0 bases from J, leaving 5 bases between. CDR1 KGHSH and CDR2 LQKENI come from the germline V gene. This CDR3 has 14 residues. CDR3 nucleotides: TGTGCCAGCTCACCACCGTCGGTGAACACTGAAGCTTTCTTT. Encoded protein: CASSPPSVNTEAFF.

CDR3 sequence (DNA): TGCAGCGCCCGTTGGACTAGCGCGAACACCGGGGAGCTGTTTTTT. Protein product: CSARWTSANTGELFF. The chain has TRBV29-1 and TRBJ2-2; 9 positions agree with TRBD2. The trim removed 7 bases at V and 0 bases at J, leaving 6 bases unmatched. This CDR3 region has 15 residues. Germline loops: CDR1 SQVTM, CDR2 ANQGSEA.

This clone was seen only once. The rearrangement joins TRBV5-4 to TRBJ1-6, with D maybe TRBD1 (6 bases). The CDR3 is made up of 12 amino acids. The V end was cut by 4 bases, the J end by 7 bases, with 6 bases between. CDR1 and CDR2 (germline): SGHNT, YYREEE (reference sequence). The CDR3, as DNA: TGTGCCAGCAGCACAGGGAATTCACCCCTCCACTTT. As protein: CASSTGNSPLHF.

CDR3 DNA sequence: TGTGCCAGCTCACCACGGACAGGGGGTCTGGGGAACACCGGGGAGCTGTTTTTT. It yields the protein CASSPRTGGLGNTGELFF. The chain has TRBV18 and TRBJ2-2; TRBD1 matches 10 bases. Germline assignment: CDR1 KGHSH and CDR2 LQKENI. The CDR3 contains 18 residues. V lost 1 base to trimming and J lost 1 base; unmatched junction nucleotides: 6. Combining the CDR3 with reference TRBV18 and TRBJ2-2 gives the whole variable domain NAGVMQNPRHLVRRRGQEARLRCSPMKGHSHVYWYRQLPEEGLKFMVYLQKENIIDESGMPKERFSAEFPKEGPSILRIQQVVRGDSAAYFCASSPRTGGLGNTGELFFGEGSRLTVL.

The CDR3 region is CASSLTGFNSPLHF. CDR3 DNA: TGTGCCAGCAGCCTGACAGGGTTTAATTCACCCCTCCACTTT. This chain joins TRBV5-4 and TRBJ1-6, with 7 bases matching TRBD1. This CDR3 has 14 residues. Germline V gene lookup returns CDR1 SGHNT and CDR2 YYREEE (reference sequence). The V and J ends lost 4 bases and 6 bases, in that order; junction bases with no gene match: 4.

This clone was detected a few times. This sample includes further DNA sequences coding for the same CDR3. The V gene is TRBV19, the J gene TRBJ1-1; D call uncertain. Between the trimmed V and J ends, which lost 1 base and 4 bases, there was a span of 4 bases. The CDR3 is made up of 12 amino acids. CDR1 and CDR2 from the germline V gene are LNHDA and SQIVND (reference sequence). The CDR3: CASSIGITEAFF. The CDR3 DNA follows: TGTGCCAGTAGTATAGGTATCACTGAAGCTTTCTTT.

The chain couples TRBV11-2 to TRBJ2-1, with D possibly being TRBD2 (5 bases). The CDR3 loop spans 17 amino acids. Germline V lookup: CDR1 SGHAT, CDR2 FQNNGV. V lost 5 bases, J lost 2 bases, and 19 bases lay in between. The CDR3 DNA is TGTGCCAGCAGCCCTTGGACCACCGCGGGCGCCTACAATGAGCAGTTCTTC. Its protein product is CASSPWTTAGAYNEQFF.

The chain recombines TRBV5-1 with TRBJ2-3; weak D call: TRBD1 (7 bases). The CDR3 spans 17 residues. Germline CDR1 reads SGHRS; CDR2 reads YFSETQ. Trimming took off 4 bases at V and 9 bases at J, with 27 bases between the two ends. CDR3 sequence (DNA): TGCGCCAGCAGCGGGGCATTGGCAGCGGGCCCGGACAGGACGCAGTATTTT. This codes for CASSGALAAGPDRTQYF.

The gene calls are TRBV7-3 and TRBJ1-5, with 7 bases lining up with TRBD1. J gave up 5 bases and V 5 bases, and 3 bases lay outside the gene matches. Germline values: CDR1 SGHTA, CDR2 FQGTGA. This CDR3 spans 13 amino acids. The CDR3 protein is CASSPDRDQPQHF. The DNA for the CDR3 is TGTGCCAGCAGCCCCGACAGGGATCAGCCCCAGCATTTT. The whole variable domain, remainder taken from reference TRBV7-3 and TRBJ1-5, is GAGVSQTPSNKVTEKGKYVELRCDPISGHTALYWYRQSLGQGPEFLIYFQGTGAADDSGLPNDRFFAVRPEGSVSTLKIQRTERGDSAVYLCASSPDRDQPQHFGDGTRLSIL.

V and J are TRBV28 and TRBJ1-5, with D possibly matching TRBD1 (6 bases). The germline gives CDR1 MDHEN, CDR2 SYDVKM. Trimming took off 2 bases at V and 6 bases at J, with 23 bases between the two ends. This CDR3 spans 18 amino acids. CDR3 in DNA: TGTGCCAGCAGTTTACCCGAACCATGGACAGATCTGGGTCAGCCCCAGCATTTT. It is translated as CASSLPEPWTDLGQPQHF.

This clone occurred once. V and J are TRBV12-3 or TRBV12-4 and TRBJ2-7; D ambiguous. Between the trimmed V and J ends, which lost 3 bases and 6 bases, there was a span of 9 bases. CDR3 length: 12 residues. This chain's CDR3 is CASSFSLVEQYF. The CDR3 bases are TGTGCCAGCAGTTTTTCCCTCGTCGAGCAGTACTTC.

The chain joins TRBV4-1 to TRBJ2-5; 11 bases map to TRBD2. The CDR3 has 18 amino acids. V shed 2 bases and J 4 bases; nucleotides not matched to a gene: 12. CDR1 is MGHRA, CDR2 YSYEKL, per germline. Here the CDR3 DNA reads TGCGCCAGCAGCCAATTACCGGGACTAGCGGCTATAGGAGAGACCCAGTACTTC. It translates to CASSQLPGLAAIGETQYF.

The chain carries TRBV4-2 and TRBJ1-2; perhaps TRBD1 as D (6 bases). Germline CDR1 and CDR2: LGHNA and YNFKEQ. There are 14 residues in the CDR3. V was trimmed by 4 bases and J by 5 bases, leaving 14 bases between them. The CDR3 region is CASSRWGTKYGYTF. In nucleotides, the CDR3 is TGTGCCAGCAGCCGCTGGGGGACAAAGTATGGCTACACCTTC.

The chain combines TRBV6-5 with TRBJ1-6; no firm D call. V lost 1 base, J lost 3 bases, and 7 bases lay in between. CDR1 MNHEY and CDR2 SVGAGI come from the germline V gene. CDR3 length equals 15 residues. The DNA of the CDR3 is TGTGCCAGCAGTTACTTTCGGGACTATAATTCACCCCTCCACTTT. Protein sequence: CASSYFRDYNSPLHF.

DNA of the CDR3: TGTGCCAGCAGTTTTGAGGCAGGCTACACCTTC. It yields the protein CASSFEAGYTF. The chain couples TRBV28 to TRBJ1-2; D remains unclear. V was clipped by 3 bases and J by 8 bases, with 7 bases between them. The CDR3 length is 11 residues. CDR1 and CDR2 (germline): MDHEN, SYDVKM.

The chain uses TRBV5-1 and TRBJ2-5; weak D call: TRBD1 (6 bases). CDR1 SGHRS and CDR2 YFSETQ come from the germline V gene. The length of the CDR3 is 13 residues. The germline V and J ends were trimmed by 3 bases and 4 bases, with 10 bases remaining between them. CDR3 bases: TGCGCCAGCAGCTCACAGGGTAGAGAGACCCAGTACTTC. Its translation: CASSSQGRETQYF.

V and J are TRBV28 and TRBJ1-5, with TRBD1 matching 7 bases. This CDR3 has 15 amino acids. With V trimmed by 5 bases and J by 5 bases, 9 bases remained unmatched. In germline, CDR1 is MDHEN, CDR2 SYDVKM. The CDR3 DNA sequence: TGTGCCAGCAGTCCCCACAGGGGTGGGGATCAGCCCCAGCATTTT. Protein sequence: CASSPHRGGDQPQHF.

The table lists this clone with a count of one. This chain connects TRBV18 to TRBJ2-1; 8 positions agree with TRBD2. Per germline, CDR1 KGHSH and CDR2 LQKENI. Trimming cost V 2 bases and J 1 base; bases outside gene matches: 7. The CDR3 spans 17 residues. The DNA of the CDR3 is TGTGCCAGCTCACCAACGGTGAGACTAGCGTCCTACAATGAGCAGTTCTTC. Translated: CASSPTVRLASYNEQFF. Filled out from reference TRBV18 and TRBJ2-1, the complete variable domain reads NAGVMQNPRHLVRRRGQEARLRCSPMKGHSHVYWYRQLPEEGLKFMVYLQKENIIDESGMPKERFSAEFPKEGPSILRIQQVVRGDSAAYFCASSPTVRLASYNEQFFGPGTRLTVL.

This clone was counted only a few times. The rearrangement links TRBV19 to TRBJ2-7, with D unresolved. The CDR3 has 12 residues. Trimming took 3 bases from V and 3 from J, leaving 6 bases between them. Germline V gene sequence: CDR1 LNHDA, CDR2 SQIVND (reference sequence). The CDR3 sequence: CASSMGSYEQYF. Here the CDR3 DNA reads TGTGCCAGTAGTATGGGCAGCTACGAGCAGTACTTC. The full variable domain, rest sourced from reference TRBV19 and TRBJ2-7, is DGGITQSPKYLFRKEGQNVTLSCEQNLNHDAMYWYRQDPGQGLRLIYYSQIVNDFQKGDIAEGYSVSREKKESFPLTVTSAQKNPTAFYLCASSMGSYEQYFGPGTRLTVT.